This T cell receptor beta chain was recovered during a study of T cells after yellow fever vaccination. V was clipped by 2 bases and J by 4 bases; unmatched bases: 7. The CDR3 runs 15 residues. The germline gives CDR1 MGHRA, CDR2 YSYEKL. This clonotype has only a few counts. TCRdb fed the 5' RACE reads into MiXCR, producing one record per CDR3 protein. The sample includes tens of thousands of distinct CDR3 sequences, 13% of them seen just once. The receptor comes from a man in his late teens or twenties who received the YFV17D yellow fever vaccine. The sequencing here drew on CD8+ T cells not binding an NS4B(214-222) dextramer, sorted from PBMCs, taken less than 25 days after the first yellow fever vaccination. The rearrangement links TRBV4-1 to TRBJ1-1; 7 bases line up with TRBD1. CDR3 amino acids: CASSQTGEWGTEAFF. DNA of the CDR3: TGCGCCAGCAGCCAAACAGGGGAGTGGGGCACTGAAGCTTTCTTT.